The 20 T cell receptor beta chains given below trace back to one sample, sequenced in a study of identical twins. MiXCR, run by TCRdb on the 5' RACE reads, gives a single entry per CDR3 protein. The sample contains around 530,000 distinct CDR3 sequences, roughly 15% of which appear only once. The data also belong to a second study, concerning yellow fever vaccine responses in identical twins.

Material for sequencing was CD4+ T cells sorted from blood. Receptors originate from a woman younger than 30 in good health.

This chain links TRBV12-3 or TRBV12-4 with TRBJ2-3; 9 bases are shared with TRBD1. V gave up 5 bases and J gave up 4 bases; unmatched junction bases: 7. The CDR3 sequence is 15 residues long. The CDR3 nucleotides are TGTGCCAGCAGTAGGGGACAGGGTTTTCCAGATACGCAGTATTTT. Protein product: CASSRGQGFPDTQYF.

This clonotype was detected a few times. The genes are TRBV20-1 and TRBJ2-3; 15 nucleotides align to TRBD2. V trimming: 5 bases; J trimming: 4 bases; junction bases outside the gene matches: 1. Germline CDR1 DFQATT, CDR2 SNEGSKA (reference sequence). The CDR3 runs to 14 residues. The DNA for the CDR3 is TGCAGTGCTGGGACTAGCGGGAGGTCAGATACGCAGTATTTT. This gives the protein CSAGTSGRSDTQYF.

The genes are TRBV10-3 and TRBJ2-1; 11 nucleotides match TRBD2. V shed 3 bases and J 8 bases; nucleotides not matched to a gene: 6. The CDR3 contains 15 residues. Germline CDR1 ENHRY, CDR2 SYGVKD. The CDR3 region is CAISDTSGSNDEQFF. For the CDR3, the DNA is TGTGCCATCAGTGACACTAGCGGGAGTAACGATGAGCAGTTCTTC.

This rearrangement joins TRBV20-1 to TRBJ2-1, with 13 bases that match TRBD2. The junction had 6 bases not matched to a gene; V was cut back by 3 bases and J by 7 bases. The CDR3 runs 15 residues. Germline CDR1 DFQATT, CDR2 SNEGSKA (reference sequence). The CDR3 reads CSASPGTSGVNEQFF. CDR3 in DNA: TGCAGTGCTAGCCCCGGGACTAGCGGGGTAAATGAGCAGTTCTTC.

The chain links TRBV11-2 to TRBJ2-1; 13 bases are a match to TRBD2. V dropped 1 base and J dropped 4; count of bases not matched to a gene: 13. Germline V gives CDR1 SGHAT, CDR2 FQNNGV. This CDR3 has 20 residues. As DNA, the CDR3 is TGTGCCAGCAGCTTAGTAACCCCTAGACTAGCGGGGGGCCGTTACAATGAGCAGTTCTTC. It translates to CASSLVTPRLAGGRYNEQFF.

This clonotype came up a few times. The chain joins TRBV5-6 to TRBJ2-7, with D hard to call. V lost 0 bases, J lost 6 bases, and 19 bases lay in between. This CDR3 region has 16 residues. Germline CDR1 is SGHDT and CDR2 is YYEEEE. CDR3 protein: CASSLVKRILSSEQYF. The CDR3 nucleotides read TGTGCCAGCAGCTTGGTGAAACGTATTCTGTCTAGCGAGCAGTACTTC. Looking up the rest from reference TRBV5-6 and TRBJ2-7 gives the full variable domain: DAGVTQSPTHLIKTRGQQVTLRCSPKSGHDTVSWYQQALGQGPQFIFQYYEEEERQRGNFPDRFSGHQFPNYSSELNVNALLLGDSALYLCASSLVKRILSSEQYFGPGTRLTVT.

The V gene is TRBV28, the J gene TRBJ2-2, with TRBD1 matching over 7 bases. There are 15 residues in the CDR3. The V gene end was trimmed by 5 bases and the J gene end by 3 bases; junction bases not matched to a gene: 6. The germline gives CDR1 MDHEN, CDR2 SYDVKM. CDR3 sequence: CASSVGTEHTGELFF. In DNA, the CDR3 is TGTGCCAGCAGTGTCGGGACAGAACACACCGGGGAGCTGTTTTTT.

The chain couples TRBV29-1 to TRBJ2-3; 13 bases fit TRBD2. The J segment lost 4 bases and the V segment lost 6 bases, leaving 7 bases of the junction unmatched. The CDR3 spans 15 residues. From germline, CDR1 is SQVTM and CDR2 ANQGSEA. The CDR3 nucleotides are TGCAGCGTAGGAGGGACTAGCGGGAATGCAGATACGCAGTATTTT. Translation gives CSVGGTSGNADTQYF.

CDR3 sequence reads: CASSRTGQQPQHF. The CDR3 DNA follows: TGTGCCAGCAGCAGGACAGGGCAACAGCCCCAGCATTTT. The V and J genes are TRBV5-5 and TRBJ1-5; 8 bases line up with TRBD1. The CDR3 runs to 13 residues. V lost 4 bases and J lost 7; bases outside the gene matches: 4. The germline V gene encodes CDR1 SGHKS and CDR2 YYEKEE (reference sequence).

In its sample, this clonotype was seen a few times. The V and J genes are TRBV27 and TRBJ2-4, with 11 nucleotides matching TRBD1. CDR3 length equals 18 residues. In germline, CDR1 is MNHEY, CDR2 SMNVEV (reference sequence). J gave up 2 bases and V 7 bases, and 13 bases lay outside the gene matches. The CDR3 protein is CASKSGQGAPLTKNIQYF. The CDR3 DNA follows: TGTGCCAGCAAGAGTGGACAGGGGGCGCCTCTAACCAAAAACATTCAGTACTTC.

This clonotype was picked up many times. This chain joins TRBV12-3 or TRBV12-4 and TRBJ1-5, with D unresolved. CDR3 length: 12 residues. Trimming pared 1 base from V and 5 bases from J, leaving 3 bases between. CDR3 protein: CASSLGDQPQHF. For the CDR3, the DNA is TGTGCCAGCAGTTTAGGGGATCAGCCCCAGCATTTT.

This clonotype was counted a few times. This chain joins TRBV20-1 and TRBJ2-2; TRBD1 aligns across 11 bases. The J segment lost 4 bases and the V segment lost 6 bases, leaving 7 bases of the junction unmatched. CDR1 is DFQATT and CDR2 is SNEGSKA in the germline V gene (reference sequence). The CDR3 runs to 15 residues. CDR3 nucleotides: TGCAGTGCCTTGGACAGGGGGCAGGGCACCGGGGAGCTGTTTTTT. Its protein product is CSALDRGQGTGELFF.

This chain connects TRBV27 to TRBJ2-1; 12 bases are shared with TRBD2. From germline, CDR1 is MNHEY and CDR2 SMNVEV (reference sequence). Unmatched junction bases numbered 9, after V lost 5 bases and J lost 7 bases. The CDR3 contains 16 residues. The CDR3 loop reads CASSIRLAGASNEQFF. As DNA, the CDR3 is TGTGCCAGCAGTATCAGACTAGCGGGGGCCTCAAATGAGCAGTTCTTC.

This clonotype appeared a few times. Written as DNA, the CDR3 is TGTGCCATCAGTGAGCTTGGGCCTTCCTACGAGCAGTACTTC. Translation gives CAISELGPSYEQYF. The chain couples TRBV10-3 to TRBJ2-7; D remains unclear. The CDR3 totals 14 residues. The germline V gene has CDR1 ENHRY and CDR2 SYGVKD. Trimming took 2 bases from V and 1 from J, leaving 9 bases between them.

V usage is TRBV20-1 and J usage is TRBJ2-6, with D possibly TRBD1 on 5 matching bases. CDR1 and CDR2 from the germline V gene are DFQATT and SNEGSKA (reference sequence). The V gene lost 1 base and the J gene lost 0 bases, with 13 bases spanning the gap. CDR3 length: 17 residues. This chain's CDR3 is CSARGDSLSSGANVLTF. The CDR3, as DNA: TGCAGTGCTAGAGGTGACAGTTTAAGCTCTGGGGCCAACGTCCTGACTTTC.

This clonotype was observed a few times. As DNA, the CDR3 is TGTGCCAGCAGCCTCGGAAAGGGGCGTCTTGACGAGCAGTACTTC. It is translated as CASSLGKGRLDEQYF. V usage is TRBV3-1 and J usage is TRBJ2-7; tentative D call: TRBD1 (5 bases). Per germline, CDR1 LGHDT and CDR2 YNNKEL (reference sequence). The CDR3 length is 15 residues. The V end was cut by 4 bases, the J end by 5 bases, with 18 bases between.

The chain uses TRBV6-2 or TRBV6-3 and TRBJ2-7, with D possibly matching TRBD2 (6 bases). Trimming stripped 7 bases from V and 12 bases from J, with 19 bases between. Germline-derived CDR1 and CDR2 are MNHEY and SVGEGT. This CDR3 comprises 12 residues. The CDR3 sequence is CASTPLGEAAYV. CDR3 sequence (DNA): TGTGCCAGCACGCCATTAGGGGAGGCTGCGTACGTC.

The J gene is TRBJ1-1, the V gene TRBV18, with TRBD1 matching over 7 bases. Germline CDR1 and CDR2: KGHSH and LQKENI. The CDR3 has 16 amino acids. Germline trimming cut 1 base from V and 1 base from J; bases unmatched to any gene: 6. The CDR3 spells CASSPRQGDRNTEAFF. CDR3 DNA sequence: TGTGCCAGCTCACCACGGCAGGGGGATCGGAACACTGAAGCTTTCTTT.

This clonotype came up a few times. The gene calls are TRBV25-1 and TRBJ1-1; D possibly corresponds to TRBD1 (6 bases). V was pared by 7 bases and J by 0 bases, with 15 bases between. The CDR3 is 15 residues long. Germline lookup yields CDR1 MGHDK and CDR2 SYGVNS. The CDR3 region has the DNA TGTGCCAGCACCGATGGGGGGGCGATGAACACTGAAGCTTTCTTT. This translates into CASTDGGAMNTEAFF.

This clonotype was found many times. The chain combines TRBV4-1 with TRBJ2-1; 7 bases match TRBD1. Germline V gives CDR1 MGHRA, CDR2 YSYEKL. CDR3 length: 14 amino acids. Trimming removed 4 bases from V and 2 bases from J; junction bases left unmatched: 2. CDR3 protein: CASSRDRTYNEQFF. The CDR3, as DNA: TGCGCCAGCAGCCGGGACAGAACCTACAATGAGCAGTTCTTC.